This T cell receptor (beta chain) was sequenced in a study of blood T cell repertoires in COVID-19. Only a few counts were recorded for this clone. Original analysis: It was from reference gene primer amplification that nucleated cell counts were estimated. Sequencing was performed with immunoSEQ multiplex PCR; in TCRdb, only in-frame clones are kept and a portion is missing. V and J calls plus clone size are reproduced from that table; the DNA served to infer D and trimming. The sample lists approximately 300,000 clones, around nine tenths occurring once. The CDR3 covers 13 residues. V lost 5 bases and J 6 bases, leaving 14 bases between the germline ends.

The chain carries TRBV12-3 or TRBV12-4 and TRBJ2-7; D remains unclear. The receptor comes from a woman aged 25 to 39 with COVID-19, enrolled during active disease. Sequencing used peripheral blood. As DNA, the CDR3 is TGTGCCAGCAGTCCTTCAGGTACCTCCGAGCAGTACTTC. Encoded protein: CASSPSGTSEQYF.